The next 9 T cell receptor beta chains were all read from a single sample in a study of blood T cell repertoires in COVID-19. Using immunoSEQ multiplex PCR, the repertoire was profiled, and TCRdb retains in-frame clones only, with some absent. The sample consists of about 200,000 clones, about nine tenths of them appearing once. The sequenced material came from peripheral blood. These receptors originate from a man aged 80 or over with acute or convalescent COVID-19.

This clone was counted once. The rearrangement joins TRBV4-1 to TRBJ2-1; 8 nucleotides align to TRBD1. The J segment lost 1 base and the V segment lost 1 base, leaving 0 bases of the junction unmatched. The germline V gene encodes CDR1 MGHRA and CDR2 YSYEKL. There are 15 residues in the CDR3. The CDR3 sequence: CASSQGQGSYNEQFF. In DNA, the CDR3 is TGCGCCAGCAGCCAAGGACAGGGGTCCTACAATGAGCAGTTCTTC.

V is TRBV29-1 and J is TRBJ2-5, with 7 bases that match TRBD1. The CDR3 loop spans 13 amino acids. Germline CDR1 and CDR2: SQVTM and ANQGSEA. V gave up 7 bases and J gave up 5 bases; unmatched junction bases: 10. The CDR3 DNA reads TGCAGCGCTTTACGACAGGGCACGGAGACCCAGTACTTC. Amino acids: CSALRQGTETQYF.

The CDR3 is CATSDLQAGTGEVYNEQFF. As DNA, the CDR3 is TGTGCCACCAGTGATTTGCAAGCGGGGACAGGGGAGGTCTACAATGAGCAGTTCTTC. The rearrangement links TRBV24-1 to TRBJ2-1, with 10 positions matching TRBD1. CDR3 length: 19 amino acids. V shed 0 bases and J 3 bases; nucleotides not matched to a gene: 10. Germline V gene lookup returns CDR1 KGHDR and CDR2 SFDVKD.

The rearrangement links TRBV12-3 or TRBV12-4 to TRBJ2-3; 11 bases agree with TRBD1. This CDR3 spans 13 amino acids. The V segment lost 8 bases and the J segment 6 bases; nucleotides outside the gene matches: 4. This chain's CDR3 is CASFRTGGDTQYF. The DNA for the CDR3 is TGTGCCAGCTTCCGGACAGGGGGCGATACGCAGTATTTT.

This clone has a single count. This chain links TRBV28 with TRBJ2-3; tentatively, D is TRBD2 (7 bases). Trimming removed 5 bases from V and 1 base from J, with 19 bases in between. Germline V CDR1 and CDR2: MDHEN, SYDVKM. This CDR3 spans 17 amino acids. The CDR3 sequence is CASSITARGAGTDTQYF. The CDR3 DNA reads TGTGCCAGCAGTATAACGGCACGGGGGGCCGGCACAGATACGCAGTATTTT.

The chain has TRBV18 and TRBJ1-2; D may be TRBD1 (6 bases). Per germline, CDR1 KGHSH and CDR2 LQKENI. The CDR3 has 14 amino acids. The V and J ends lost 3 bases and 8 bases respectively, with 16 bases between them. CDR3 region: CASSPTTGIGGYTF. The CDR3 nucleotides are TGTGCCAGCTCACCTACCACAGGGATCGGCGGCTACACCTTC.

CDR3: CASTQGLAETQYF. The CDR3 region has the DNA TGTGCCAGCACCCAAGGACTGGCAGAGACCCAGTACTTC. This rearrangement joins TRBV6-6 to TRBJ2-5, with D maybe TRBD2 (5 bases). The germline CDR1 and CDR2 sequences are MNHNY and SVGAGI (reference sequence). This CDR3 is built from 13 residues. V was trimmed by 7 bases and J by 4 bases, leaving 13 bases between them.

The V call is TRBV18, the J call TRBJ1-4, with D tentatively TRBD1 (6 bases). The length of the CDR3 is 15 residues. CDR1 KGHSH and CDR2 LQKENI come from the germline V gene. Trimming left V 2 bases short and J 8 bases short, with 15 bases between. The CDR3 loop reads CASSPNQGPKEKLFF. The DNA for the CDR3 is TGTGCCAGCTCACCAAACCAGGGGCCAAAAGAAAAACTGTTTTTT.

The V gene is TRBV19, the J gene TRBJ1-6; maybe TRBD1 (5 bases). Trimming left V 3 bases short and J 13 bases short, with 13 bases between. Germline V gene data show CDR1 as LNHDA and CDR2 as SQIVND (reference sequence). CDR3 size: 13 residues. DNA for the CDR3: TGTGCCAGTAGTATTGGAGGGGATGGTCCCCTCCACTTT. Protein product: CASSIGGDGPLHF.